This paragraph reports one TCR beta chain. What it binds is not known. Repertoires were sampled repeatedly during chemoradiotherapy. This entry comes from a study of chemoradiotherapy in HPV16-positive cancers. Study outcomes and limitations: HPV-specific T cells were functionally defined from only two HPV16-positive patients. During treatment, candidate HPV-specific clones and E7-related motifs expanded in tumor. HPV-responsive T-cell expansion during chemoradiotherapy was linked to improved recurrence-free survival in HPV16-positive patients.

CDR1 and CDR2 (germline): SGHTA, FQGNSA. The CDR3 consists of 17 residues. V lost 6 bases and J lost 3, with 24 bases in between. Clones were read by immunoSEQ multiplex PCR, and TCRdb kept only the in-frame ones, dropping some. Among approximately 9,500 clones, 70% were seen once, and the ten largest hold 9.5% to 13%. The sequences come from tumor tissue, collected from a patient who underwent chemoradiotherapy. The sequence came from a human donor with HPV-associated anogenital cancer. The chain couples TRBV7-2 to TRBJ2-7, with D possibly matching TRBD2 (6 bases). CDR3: CASRTRVPPTGSYEQYF. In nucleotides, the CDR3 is TGTGCCAGCAGAACCAGAGTTCCCCCCACCGGGAGCTACGAGCAGTACTTC.